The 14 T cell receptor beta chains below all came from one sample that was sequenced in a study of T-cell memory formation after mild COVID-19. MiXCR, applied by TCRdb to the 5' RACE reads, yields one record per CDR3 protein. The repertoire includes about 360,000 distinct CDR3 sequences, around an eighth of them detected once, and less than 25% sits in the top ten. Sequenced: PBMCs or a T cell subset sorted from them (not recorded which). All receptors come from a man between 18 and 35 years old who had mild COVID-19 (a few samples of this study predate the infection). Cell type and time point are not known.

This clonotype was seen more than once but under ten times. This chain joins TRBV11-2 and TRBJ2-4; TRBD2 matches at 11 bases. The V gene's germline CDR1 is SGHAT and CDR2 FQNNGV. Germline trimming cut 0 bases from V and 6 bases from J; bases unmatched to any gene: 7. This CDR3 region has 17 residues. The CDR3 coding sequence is TGTGCCAGCAGCTTAGAACTAGCGGGGGCTTCGGGAAACATTCAGTACTTC. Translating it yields CASSLELAGASGNIQYF.

As DNA, the CDR3 is TGTGCCAGCAGTTACAGGGCAGCGCGCACTGAAGCTTTCTTT. This codes for CASSYRAARTEAFF. The chain carries TRBV6-2 or TRBV6-3 and TRBJ1-1; D ambiguous. The germline V gene has CDR1 MNHEY and CDR2 SVGEGT. Trimming shortened V by 2 bases and J by 4 bases, and 11 bases separated the two germline ends. The CDR3 loop spans 14 amino acids.

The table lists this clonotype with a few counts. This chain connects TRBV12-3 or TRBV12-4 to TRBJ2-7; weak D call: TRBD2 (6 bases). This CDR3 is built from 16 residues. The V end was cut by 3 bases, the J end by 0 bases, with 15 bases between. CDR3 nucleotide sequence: TGTGCCAGCAGTTTCATCCCCGGGACTTACTCCTACGAGCAGTACTTC. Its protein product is CASSFIPGTYSYEQYF.

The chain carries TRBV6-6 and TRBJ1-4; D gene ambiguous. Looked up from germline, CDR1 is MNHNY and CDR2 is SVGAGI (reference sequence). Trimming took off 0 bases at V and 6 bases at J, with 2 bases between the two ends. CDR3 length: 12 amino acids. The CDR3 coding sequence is TGTGCCAGCAGTTACTCTGATGAAAAACTGTTTTTT. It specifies CASSYSDEKLFF.

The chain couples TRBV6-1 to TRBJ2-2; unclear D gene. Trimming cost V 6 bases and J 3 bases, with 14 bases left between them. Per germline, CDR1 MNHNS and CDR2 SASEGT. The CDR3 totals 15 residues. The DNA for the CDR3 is TGTGCCAGCAGGGATATGTCCGGCTACACCGGGGAGCTGTTTTTT. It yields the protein CASRDMSGYTGELFF.

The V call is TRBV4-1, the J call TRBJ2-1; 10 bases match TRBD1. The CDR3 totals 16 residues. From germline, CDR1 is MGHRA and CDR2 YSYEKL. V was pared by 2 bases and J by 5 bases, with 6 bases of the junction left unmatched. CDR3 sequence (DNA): TGCGCCAGCAGCCAACATACCGGGACAGGGGACAATGAGCAGTTCTTC. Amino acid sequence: CASSQHTGTGDNEQFF.

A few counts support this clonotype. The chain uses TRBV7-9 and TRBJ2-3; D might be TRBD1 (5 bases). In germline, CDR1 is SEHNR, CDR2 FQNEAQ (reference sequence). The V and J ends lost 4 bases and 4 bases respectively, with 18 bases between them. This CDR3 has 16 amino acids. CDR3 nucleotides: TGTGCCAGCAGCTCCCTCGGACATCGAGCAGCAGATACGCAGTATTTT. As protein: CASSSLGHRAADTQYF. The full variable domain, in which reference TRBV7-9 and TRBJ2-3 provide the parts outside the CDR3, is DTGVSQNPRHKITKRGQNVTFRCDPISEHNRLYWYRQTLGQGPEFLTYFQNEAQLEKSRLLSDRFSAERPKGSFSTLEIQRTEQGDSAMYLCASSSLGHRAADTQYFGPGTRLTVL.

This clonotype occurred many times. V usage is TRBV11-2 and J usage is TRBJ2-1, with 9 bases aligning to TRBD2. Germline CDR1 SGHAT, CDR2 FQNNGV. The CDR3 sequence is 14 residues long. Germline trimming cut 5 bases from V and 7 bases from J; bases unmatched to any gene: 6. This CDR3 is CASSRSGGFNEQFF. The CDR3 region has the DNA TGTGCCAGCAGCCGCAGCGGGGGGTTTAATGAGCAGTTCTTC.

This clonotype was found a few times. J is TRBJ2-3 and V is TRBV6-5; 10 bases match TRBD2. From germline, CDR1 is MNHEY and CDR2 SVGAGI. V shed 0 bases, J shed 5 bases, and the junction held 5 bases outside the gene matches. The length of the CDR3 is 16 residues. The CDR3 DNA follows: TGTGCCAGCAGTTACTCCACTAGCGGGGTTCGAGATACGCAGTATTTT. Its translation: CASSYSTSGVRDTQYF.

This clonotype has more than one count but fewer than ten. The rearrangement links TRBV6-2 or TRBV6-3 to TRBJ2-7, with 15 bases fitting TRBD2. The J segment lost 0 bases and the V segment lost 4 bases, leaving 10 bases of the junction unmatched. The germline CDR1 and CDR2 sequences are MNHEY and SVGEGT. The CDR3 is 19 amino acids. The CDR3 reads CASSSTGTSGGISSYEQYV. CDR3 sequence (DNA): TGTGCCAGCAGTTCGACCGGGACTAGCGGGGGGATTAGCTCCTACGAGCAGTACGTC.

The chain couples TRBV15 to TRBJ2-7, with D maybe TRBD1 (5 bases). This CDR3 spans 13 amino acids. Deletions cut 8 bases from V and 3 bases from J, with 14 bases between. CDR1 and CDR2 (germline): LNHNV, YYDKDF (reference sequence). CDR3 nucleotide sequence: TGTGCCACCCGTTCGACAGCGTACTACGAGCAGTACTTC. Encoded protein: CATRSTAYYEQYF.

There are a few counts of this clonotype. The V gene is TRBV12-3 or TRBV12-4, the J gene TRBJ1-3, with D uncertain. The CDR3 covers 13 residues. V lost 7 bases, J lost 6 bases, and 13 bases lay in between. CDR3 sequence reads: CASIGHAENTIYF. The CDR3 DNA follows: TGTGCCAGCATTGGGCACGCTGAAAACACCATATATTTT.

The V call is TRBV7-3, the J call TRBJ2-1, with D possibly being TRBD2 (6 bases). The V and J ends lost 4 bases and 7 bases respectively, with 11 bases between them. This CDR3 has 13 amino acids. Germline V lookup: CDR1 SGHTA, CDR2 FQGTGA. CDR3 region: CASSSGLRNEQFF. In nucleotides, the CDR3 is TGTGCCAGCAGCTCGGGACTTCGAAATGAGCAGTTCTTC.

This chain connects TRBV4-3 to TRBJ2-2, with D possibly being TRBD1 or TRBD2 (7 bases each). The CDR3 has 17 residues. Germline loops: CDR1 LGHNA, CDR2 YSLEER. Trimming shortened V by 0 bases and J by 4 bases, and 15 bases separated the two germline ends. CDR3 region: CASSQEDRTGGTGELFF. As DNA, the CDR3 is TGCGCCAGCAGCCAAGAGGACAGGACGGGAGGCACCGGGGAGCTGTTTTTT.